This is a list of T cell receptor beta chains from one sample in a study of control samples from healthy donors and cancer patients. This table comes from immunoSEQ multiplex PCR, and its TCRdb copy is limited to in-frame clones, with some not included. Among approximately 100,000 clones listed, roughly 90% were seen once. Sequenced input: blood. The receptors originated from a human donor in good health. The donor label of this sample is uncertain. CDR3s leave out the opening cysteine and the closing phenylalanine or tryptophan. Fields, in order: V gene, CDR3 protein.

V gene: TRBV10-1; CDR3 protein: ASSEGRTYGYT
V gene: TRBV5-1; CDR3 protein: ASSWAPSPDEQY
V gene: TRBV10-1; CDR3 protein: ASSSGTSTNIQY
V gene: TRBV19; CDR3 protein: ASRILAGGFNEQF
V gene: TRBV5-5; CDR3 protein: ASSLPGGDGHT
V gene: TRBV10-2; CDR3 protein: ASSESVGLWGPGANVLT
V gene: TRBV5-6; CDR3 protein: ASSLRVRGSPLH
V gene: TRBV27; CDR3 protein: ASSLTGEYGYT
V gene: TRBV10-1; CDR3 protein: ASSESTYSYNEQF
V gene: TRBV10-3; CDR3 protein: AIRKTSGTLNEQF
V gene: TRBV5-1; CDR3 protein: ASSLWGSAGSPNEQF
V gene: TRBV2; CDR3 protein: ASSETRYQETQY